This TCR beta chain was identified during a study of monozygotic twins with inflammatory bowel disease. Points from the study as a whole: Fewer shared clonotypes with others were found in IBD patients than in healthy twins, especially with disease activity.

TCRdb reprocessed the 5' RACE reads and keeps a single row for each CDR3 protein, giving no DNA. In total, the table holds about 380,000 distinct CDR3 sequences. Details on this clonotype: Its specificity is unknown.

Germline V gene lookup returns CDR1 SEHNR and CDR2 FQNEAQ (reference sequence). This CDR3 has 13 amino acids. The sequenced sample was blood. The clonotype originates from a human donor with ulcerative colitis or Crohn's disease, or a healthy co-twin of an affected twin (not recorded which). This chain links TRBV7-9 with TRBJ1-1; TCRdb gives TRBD1 as the D gene, but with no DNA this cannot be confirmed. The CDR3: CASSSMGTTEAFF.